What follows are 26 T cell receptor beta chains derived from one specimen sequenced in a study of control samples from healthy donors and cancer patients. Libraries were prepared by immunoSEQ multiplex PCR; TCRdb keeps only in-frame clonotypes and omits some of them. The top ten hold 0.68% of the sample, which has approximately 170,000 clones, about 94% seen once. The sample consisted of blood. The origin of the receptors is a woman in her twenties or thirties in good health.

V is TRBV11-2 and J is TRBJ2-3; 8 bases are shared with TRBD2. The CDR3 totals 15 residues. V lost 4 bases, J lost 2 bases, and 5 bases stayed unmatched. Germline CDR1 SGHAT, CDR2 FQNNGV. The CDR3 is CASSSGGGLTDTQYF. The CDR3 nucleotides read TGTGCCAGCAGCTCCGGGGGGGGCCTCACAGATACGCAGTATTTT.

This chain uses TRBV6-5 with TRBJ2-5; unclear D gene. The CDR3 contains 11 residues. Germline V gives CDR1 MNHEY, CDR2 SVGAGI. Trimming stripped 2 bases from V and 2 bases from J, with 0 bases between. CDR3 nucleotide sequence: TGTGCCAGCAGTTACCAAGAGACCCAGTACTTC. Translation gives CASSYQETQYF.

The CDR3 bases are TGTGCCAGCACCCGTTGGGGCTCTGGGGCCAACGTCCTGACTTTC. Its translation: CASTRWGSGANVLTF. The V and J genes are TRBV27 and TRBJ2-6; no reliable D call. CDR1 is MNHEY and CDR2 is SMNVEV in the germline V gene (reference sequence). The V and J ends lost 7 bases and 0 bases respectively, with 10 bases between them. The CDR3 length is 15 residues. Variable domain in full (rest from reference TRBV27 and TRBJ2-6): EAQVTQNPRYLITVTGKKLTVTCSQNMNHEYMSWYRQDPGLGLRQIYYSMNVEVTDKGDVPEGYKVSRKEKRNFPLILESPSPNQTSLYFCASTRWGSGANVLTFGAGSRLTVL.

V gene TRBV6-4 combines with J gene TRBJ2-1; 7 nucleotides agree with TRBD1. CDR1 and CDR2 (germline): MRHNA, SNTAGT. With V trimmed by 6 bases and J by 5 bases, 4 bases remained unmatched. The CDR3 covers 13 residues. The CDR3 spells CASSPTGNNEQFF. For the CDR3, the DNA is TGTGCCAGCAGCCCGACAGGGAACAATGAGCAGTTCTTC.

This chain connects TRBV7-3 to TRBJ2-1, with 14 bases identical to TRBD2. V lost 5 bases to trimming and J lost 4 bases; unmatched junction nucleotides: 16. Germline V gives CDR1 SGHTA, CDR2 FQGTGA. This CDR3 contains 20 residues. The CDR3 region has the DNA TGTGCCAGCAGCACTCCGGGACTAGCGGGAGTAGGGACGAATTACAATGAGCAGTTCTTC. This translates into CASSTPGLAGVGTNYNEQFF. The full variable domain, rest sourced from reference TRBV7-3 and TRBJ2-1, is GAGVSQTPSNKVTEKGKYVELRCDPISGHTALYWYRQSLGQGPEFLIYFQGTGAADDSGLPNDRFFAVRPEGSVSTLKIQRTERGDSAVYLCASSTPGLAGVGTNYNEQFFGPGTRLTVL.

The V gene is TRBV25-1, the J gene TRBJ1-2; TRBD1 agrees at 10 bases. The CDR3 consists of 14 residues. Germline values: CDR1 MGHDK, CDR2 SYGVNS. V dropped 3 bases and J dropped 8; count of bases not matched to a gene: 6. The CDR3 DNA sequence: TGTGCCAGCAGTGACCGGGGACAGGGGCGCGGCTACACCTTC. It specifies CASSDRGQGRGYTF.

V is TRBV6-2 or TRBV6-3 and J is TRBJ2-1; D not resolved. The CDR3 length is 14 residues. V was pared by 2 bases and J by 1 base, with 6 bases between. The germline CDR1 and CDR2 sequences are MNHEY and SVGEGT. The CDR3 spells CASSYAGSYNEQFF. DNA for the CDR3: TGTGCCAGCAGTTACGCAGGTTCCTACAATGAGCAGTTCTTC.

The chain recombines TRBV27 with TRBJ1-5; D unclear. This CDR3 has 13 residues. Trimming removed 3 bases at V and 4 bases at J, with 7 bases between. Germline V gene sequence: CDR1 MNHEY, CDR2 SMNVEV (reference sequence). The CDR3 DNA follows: TGTGCCAGCAGTTTCGGCTTAAATCAGCCCCAGCATTTT. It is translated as CASSFGLNQPQHF.

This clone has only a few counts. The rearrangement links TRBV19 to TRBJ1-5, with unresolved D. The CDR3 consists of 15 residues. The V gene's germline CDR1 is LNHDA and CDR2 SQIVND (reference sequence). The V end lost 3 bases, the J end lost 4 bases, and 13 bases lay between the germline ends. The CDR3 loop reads CASSMERVLNQPQHF. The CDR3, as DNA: TGTGCCAGTAGTATGGAGAGGGTGCTTAATCAGCCCCAGCATTTT.

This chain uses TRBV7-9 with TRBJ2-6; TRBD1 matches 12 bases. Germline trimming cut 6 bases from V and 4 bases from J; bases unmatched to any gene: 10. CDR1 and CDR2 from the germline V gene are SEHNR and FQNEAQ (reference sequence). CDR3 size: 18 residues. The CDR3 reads CASRFTGTGGAGANVLTF. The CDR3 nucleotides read TGTGCCAGCAGGTTCACCGGGACAGGGGGCGCCGGGGCCAACGTCCTGACTTTC.

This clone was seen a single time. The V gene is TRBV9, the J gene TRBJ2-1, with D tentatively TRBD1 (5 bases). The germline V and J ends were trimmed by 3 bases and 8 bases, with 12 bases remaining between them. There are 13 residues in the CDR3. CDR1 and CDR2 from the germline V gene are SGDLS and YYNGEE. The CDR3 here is CASSDQGRYEQFF. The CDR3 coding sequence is TGTGCCAGCAGCGACCAGGGTCGCTATGAGCAGTTCTTC.

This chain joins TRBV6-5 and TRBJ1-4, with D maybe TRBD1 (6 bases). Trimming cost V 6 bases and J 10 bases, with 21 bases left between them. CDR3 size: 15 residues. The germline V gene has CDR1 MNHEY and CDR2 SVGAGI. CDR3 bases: TGTGCCAGCAGAGGAGGTTCGGACAGTTTCAGAAAACTGTTTTTT. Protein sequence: CASRGGSDSFRKLFF.

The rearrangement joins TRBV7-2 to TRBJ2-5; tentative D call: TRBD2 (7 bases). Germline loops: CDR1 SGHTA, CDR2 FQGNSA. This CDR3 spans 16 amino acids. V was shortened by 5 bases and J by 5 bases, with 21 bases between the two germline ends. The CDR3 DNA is TGTGCCAGCAGCCCAAGTTCGGGGGGCGCGGTGGAGACCCAGTACTTC. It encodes CASSPSSGGAVETQYF. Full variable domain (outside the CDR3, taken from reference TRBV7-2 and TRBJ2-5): GAGVSQSPSNKVTEKGKDVELRCDPISGHTALYWYRQSLGQGLEFLIYFQGNSAPDKSGLPSDRFSAERTGGSVSTLTIQRTQQEDSAVYLCASSPSSGGAVETQYFGPGTRLLVL.

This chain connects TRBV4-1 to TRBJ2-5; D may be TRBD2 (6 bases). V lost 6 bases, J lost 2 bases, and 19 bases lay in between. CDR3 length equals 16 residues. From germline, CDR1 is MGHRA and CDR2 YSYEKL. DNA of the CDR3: TGCGCCAGCAGACAATGGGGGGAACCCGTTCAAGAGACCCAGTACTTC. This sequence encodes CASRQWGEPVQETQYF.

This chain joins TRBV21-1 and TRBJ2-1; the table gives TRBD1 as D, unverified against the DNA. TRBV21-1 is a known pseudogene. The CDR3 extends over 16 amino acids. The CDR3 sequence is CASSKALCGQPNEQFF. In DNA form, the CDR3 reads TGTGCCAGCAGCAAAGCGCTTTGTGGACAGCCCAATGAGCAGTTCTTC.

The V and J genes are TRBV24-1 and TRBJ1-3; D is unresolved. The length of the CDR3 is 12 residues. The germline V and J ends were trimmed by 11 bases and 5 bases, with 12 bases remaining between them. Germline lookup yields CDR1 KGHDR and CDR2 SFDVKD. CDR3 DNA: TGTGCCAGCAGCGGTCAACGAAACACCATATATTTT. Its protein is CASSGQRNTIYF.

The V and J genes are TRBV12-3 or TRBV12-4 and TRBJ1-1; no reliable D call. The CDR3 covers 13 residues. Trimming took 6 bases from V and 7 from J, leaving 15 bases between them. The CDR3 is CASSLRGWSEAFF. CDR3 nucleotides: TGTGCCAGCAGCCTACGTGGGTGGAGTGAAGCTTTCTTT.

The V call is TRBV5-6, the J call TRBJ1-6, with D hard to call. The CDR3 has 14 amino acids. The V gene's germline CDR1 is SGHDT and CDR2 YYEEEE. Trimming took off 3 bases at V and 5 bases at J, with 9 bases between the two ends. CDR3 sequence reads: CASSWTKNNSPLHF. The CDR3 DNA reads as TGTGCCAGCAGCTGGACTAAGAATAATTCACCCCTCCACTTT.

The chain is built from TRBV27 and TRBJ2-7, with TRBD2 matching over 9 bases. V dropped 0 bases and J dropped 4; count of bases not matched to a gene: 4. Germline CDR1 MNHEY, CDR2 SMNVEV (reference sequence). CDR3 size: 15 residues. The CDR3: CASSLSPSGMYEQYF. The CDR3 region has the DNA TGTGCCAGCAGTTTATCGCCTAGCGGGATGTACGAGCAGTACTTC.

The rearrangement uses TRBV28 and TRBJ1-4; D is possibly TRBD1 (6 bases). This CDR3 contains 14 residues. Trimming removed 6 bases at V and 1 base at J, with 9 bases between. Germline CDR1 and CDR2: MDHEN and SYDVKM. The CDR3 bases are TGTGCCAGCAGACAAGGGGGAACTAATGAAAAACTGTTTTTT. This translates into CASRQGGTNEKLFF.

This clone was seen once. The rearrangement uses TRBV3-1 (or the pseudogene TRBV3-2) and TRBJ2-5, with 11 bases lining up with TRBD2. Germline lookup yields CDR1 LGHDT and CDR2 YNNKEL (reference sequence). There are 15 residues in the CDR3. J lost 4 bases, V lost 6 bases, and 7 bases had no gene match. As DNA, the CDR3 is TGTGCCAGCAGTATACTAGCGGGAGCGAGAGAGACCCAGTACTTC. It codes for CASSILAGARETQYF.

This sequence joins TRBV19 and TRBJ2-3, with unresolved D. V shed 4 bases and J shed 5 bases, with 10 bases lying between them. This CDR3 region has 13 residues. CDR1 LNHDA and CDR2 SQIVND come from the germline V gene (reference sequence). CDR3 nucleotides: TGTGCCAGTAGTAGGGCCCCGGGAGATACGCAGTATTTT. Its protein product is CASSRAPGDTQYF.

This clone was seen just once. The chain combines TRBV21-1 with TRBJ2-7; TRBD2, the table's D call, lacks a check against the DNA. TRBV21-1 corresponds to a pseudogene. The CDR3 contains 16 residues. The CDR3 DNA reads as TGTGCCAGCAGCACGTACCTTGGGACTAGAGGATACGAGCAGTACTTC. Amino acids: CASSTYLGTRGYEQYF.

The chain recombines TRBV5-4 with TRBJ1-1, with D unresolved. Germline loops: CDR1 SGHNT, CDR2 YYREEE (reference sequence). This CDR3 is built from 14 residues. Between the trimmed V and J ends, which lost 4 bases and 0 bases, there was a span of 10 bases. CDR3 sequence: CASSRREVNTEAFF. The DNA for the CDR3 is TGTGCCAGCAGCCGGCGAGAAGTGAACACTGAAGCTTTCTTT. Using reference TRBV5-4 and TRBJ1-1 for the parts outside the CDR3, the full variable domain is ETGVTQSPTHLIKTRGQQVTLRCSSQSGHNTVSWYQQALGQGPQFIFQYYREEENGRGNFPPRFSGLQFPNYSSELNVNALELDDSALYLCASSRREVNTEAFFGQGTRLTVV.

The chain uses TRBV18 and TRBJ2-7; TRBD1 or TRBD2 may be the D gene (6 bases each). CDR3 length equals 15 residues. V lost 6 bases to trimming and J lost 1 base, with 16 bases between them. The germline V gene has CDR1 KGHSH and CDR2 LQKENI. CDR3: CASSGGIGTSYEQYF. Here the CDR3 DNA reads TGTGCCAGCTCCGGGGGTATCGGGACATCCTACGAGCAGTACTTC. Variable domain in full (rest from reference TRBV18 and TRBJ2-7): NAGVMQNPRHLVRRRGQEARLRCSPMKGHSHVYWYRQLPEEGLKFMVYLQKENIIDESGMPKERFSAEFPKEGPSILRIQQVVRGDSAAYFCASSGGIGTSYEQYFGPGTRLTVT.

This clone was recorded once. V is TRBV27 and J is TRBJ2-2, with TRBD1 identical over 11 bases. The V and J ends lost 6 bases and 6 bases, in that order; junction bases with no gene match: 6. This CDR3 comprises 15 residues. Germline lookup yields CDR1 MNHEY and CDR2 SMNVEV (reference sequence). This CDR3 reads CASSVRTGGPGELFF. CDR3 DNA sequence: TGTGCCAGCAGCGTACGGACAGGGGGCCCCGGGGAGCTGTTTTTT.